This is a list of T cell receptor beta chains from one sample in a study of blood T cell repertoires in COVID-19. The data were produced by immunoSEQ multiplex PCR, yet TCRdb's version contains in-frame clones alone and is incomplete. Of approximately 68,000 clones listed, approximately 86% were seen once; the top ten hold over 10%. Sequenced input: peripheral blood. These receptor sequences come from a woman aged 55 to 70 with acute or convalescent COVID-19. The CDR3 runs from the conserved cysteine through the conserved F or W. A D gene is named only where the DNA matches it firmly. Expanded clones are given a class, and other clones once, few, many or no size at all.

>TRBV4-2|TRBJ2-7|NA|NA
CASSPARGLSYEQYF
TGTGCCAGCAGCCCCGCAAGGGGCCTTTCCTACGAGCAGTACTTC
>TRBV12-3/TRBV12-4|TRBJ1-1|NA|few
CATRWGRNTEAFF
TGTGCCACCCGTTGGGGGCGGAACACTGAAGCTTTCTTT
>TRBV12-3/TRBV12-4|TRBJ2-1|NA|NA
CASSLRQYNEQFF
TGTGCCAGCAGTTTGCGACAGTACAATGAGCAGTTCTTC
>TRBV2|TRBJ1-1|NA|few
CASSQSGSLTFF
TGTGCCAGCAGTCAATCAGGTTCCCTGACTTTCTTT
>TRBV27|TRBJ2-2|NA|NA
CASRSVPYSGELFF
TGTGCCAGCAGGAGTGTCCCGTACTCCGGGGAGCTGTTTTTT
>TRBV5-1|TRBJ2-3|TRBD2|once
CASSPTGLAGGNSDTQYF
TGCGCCAGCAGCCCCACGGGGCTAGCGGGGGGAAATTCAGATACGCAGTATTTT
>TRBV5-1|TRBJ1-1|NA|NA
CASSLAGGQEAFF
TGCGCCAGCAGCTTGGCCGGTGGACAAGAAGCTTTCTTT
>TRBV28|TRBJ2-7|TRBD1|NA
CASRQQGASYEQYF
TGTGCCAGCAGGCAACAGGGGGCCTCCTACGAGCAGTACTTC
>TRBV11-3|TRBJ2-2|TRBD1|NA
CASSLRQGSNTGELFF
TGTGCCAGCAGCTTGCGACAGGGGTCGAACACCGGGGAGCTGTTTTTT
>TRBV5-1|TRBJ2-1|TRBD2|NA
CASSSGSGGAGNEQFF
TGCGCCAGCAGCTCCGGTAGCGGGGGGGCTGGGAATGAGCAGTTCTTC
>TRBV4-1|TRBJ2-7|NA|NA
CASSQFSTGLSYEQYF
TGCGCCAGCAGCCAATTTTCAACAGGGCTTTCCTACGAGCAGTACTTC
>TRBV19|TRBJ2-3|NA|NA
CAAQEGPSTDTQYF
TGTGCCGCCCAGGAGGGGCCTAGCACAGATACGCAGTATTTT
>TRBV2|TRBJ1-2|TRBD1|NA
CASSQGTGDDYGYTF
TGTGCCAGCAGTCAGGGGACAGGGGATGACTATGGCTACACCTTC
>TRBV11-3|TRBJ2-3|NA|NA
CASSLDPVSDTQYF
TGTGCCAGCAGCTTAGACCCAGTGTCTGATACGCAGTATTTT
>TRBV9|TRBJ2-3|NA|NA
CASSPGASSSTDTQYF
TGTGCCAGCAGCCCAGGGGCTAGCTCTAGCACAGATACGCAGTATTTT
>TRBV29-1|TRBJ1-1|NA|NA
CSVELPDISAFF
TGCAGCGTTGAACTCCCGGACATATCAGCTTTCTTT
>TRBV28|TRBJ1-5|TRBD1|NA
CASTPDRLGPNSNQPQHF
TGTGCCAGCACCCCGGACAGGTTAGGCCCTAATAGCAATCAGCCCCAGCATTTT
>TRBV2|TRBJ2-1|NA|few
CASKGGGNRNEQFF
TGTGCCAGCAAAGGGGGGGGTAATAGGAATGAGCAGTTCTTC
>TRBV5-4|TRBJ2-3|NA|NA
CASSLARVTDTQYF
TGTGCCAGCAGCTTGGCCCGAGTCACAGATACGCAGTATTTT
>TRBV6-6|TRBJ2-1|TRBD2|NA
CASSREGGGVSYNEQFF
TGTGCCAGCAGCCGAGAGGGCGGGGGGGTCTCCTACAATGAGCAGTTCTTC
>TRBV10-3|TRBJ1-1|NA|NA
CAISDPRRGSTEAFF
TGTGCCATCAGTGATCCTCGTCGGGGGAGCACTGAAGCTTTCTTT
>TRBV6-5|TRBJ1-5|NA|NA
CASSQLGNQPQHF
TGTGCCAGCAGTCAACTCGGCAATCAGCCCCAGCATTTT
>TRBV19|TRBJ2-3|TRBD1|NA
CASSIEGARADTQYF
TGTGCCAGTAGTATCGAGGGGGCGCGGGCAGATACGCAGTATTTT
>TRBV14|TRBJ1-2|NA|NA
CASSQGGKILNYGYTF
TGTGCCAGCAGCCAAGGCGGCAAGATCCTTAACTATGGCTACACCTTC
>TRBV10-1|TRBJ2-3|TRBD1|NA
CASSPGQGVDTQYF
TGCGCCAGCTCACCGGGACAGGGGGTAGATACGCAGTATTTT
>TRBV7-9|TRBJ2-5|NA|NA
CASSLALLVQETQYF
TGTGCCAGCAGCTTAGCGCTACTAGTTCAAGAGACCCAGTACTTC
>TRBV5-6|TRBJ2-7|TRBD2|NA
CASSLRMGLAGGPNEQYF
TGTGCCAGCAGCCTAAGAATGGGACTAGCGGGGGGGCCAAACGAGCAGTACTTC
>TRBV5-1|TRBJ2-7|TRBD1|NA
CASSGGQGDHEQYF
TGCGCCAGCAGCGGAGGACAGGGGGACCACGAGCAGTACTTC
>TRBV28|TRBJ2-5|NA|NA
CASSLLRGRETQYF
TGTGCCAGCAGTTTACTCAGGGGCCGAGAGACCCAGTACTTC
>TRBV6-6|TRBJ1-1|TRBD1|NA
CASSVQGNSEAFF
TGTGCCAGCAGTGTACAGGGGAATAGTGAAGCTTTCTTT
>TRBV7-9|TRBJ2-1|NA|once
CASSLTHSYNEQFF
TGTGCCAGCAGCTTAACTCACTCCTACAATGAGCAGTTCTTC
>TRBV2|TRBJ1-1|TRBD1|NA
CASSDSGGGTNTEAFF
TGTGCCAGCAGTGATTCAGGGGGCGGCACGAACACTGAAGCTTTCTTT
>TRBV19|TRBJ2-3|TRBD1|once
CASSIAETGRTDTQYF
TGTGCCAGTAGTATAGCGGAGACAGGGCGCACAGATACGCAGTATTTT
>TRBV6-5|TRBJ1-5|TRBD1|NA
CASSSGTAGSQHF
TGTGCCAGCAGTTCCGGGACAGCCGGGTCCCAGCATTTT
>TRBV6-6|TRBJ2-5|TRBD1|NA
CASSPPGQGEKTQYF
TGTGCCAGCAGTCCCCCGGGACAGGGGGAGAAGACCCAGTACTTC
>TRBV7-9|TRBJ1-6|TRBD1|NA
CASSPRQGISPLHF
TGTGCCAGCAGCCCTCGACAGGGGATTTCACCCCTCCACTTT
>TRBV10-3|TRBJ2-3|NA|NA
CAISEYSDTQYF
TGTGCCATCAGTGAGTACTCAGATACGCAGTATTTT
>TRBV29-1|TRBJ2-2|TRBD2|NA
CSVPRLAGTGELFF
TGCAGCGTTCCGAGACTAGCGGGGACCGGGGAGCTGTTTTTT
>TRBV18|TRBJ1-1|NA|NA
CASSPQGTEAFF
TGTGCCAGCTCACCCCAGGGCACTGAAGCTTTCTTT
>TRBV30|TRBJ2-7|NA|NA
CAWSPNTVRAYEQYF
TGTGCCTGGAGTCCGAATACTGTCAGGGCGTACGAGCAGTACTTC
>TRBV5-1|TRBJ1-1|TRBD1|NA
CASSLGQGVRNTEAFF
TGCGCCAGCAGCCTGGGACAGGGGGTCCGGAACACTGAAGCTTTCTTT
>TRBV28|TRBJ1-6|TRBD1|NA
CASSLAGQVTSPLHF
TGTGCCAGCAGTCTAGCGGGACAGGTCACTTCACCCCTCCACTTT
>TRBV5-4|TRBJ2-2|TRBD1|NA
CASSSGQTNTGELFF
TGTGCCAGCAGCTCGGGACAGACGAACACCGGGGAGCTGTTTTTT
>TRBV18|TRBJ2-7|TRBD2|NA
CASSRSGGTYEQYF
TGTGCCAGCTCACGTTCGGGGGGGACCTACGAGCAGTACTTC
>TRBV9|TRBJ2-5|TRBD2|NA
CASSVVGLADQETQYF
TGTGCCAGCAGCGTAGTAGGCCTAGCGGACCAAGAGACCCAGTACTTC
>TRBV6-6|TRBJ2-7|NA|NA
CASSYSGRGYEQYF
TGTGCCAGCAGTTACTCGGGCAGGGGCTACGAGCAGTACTTC
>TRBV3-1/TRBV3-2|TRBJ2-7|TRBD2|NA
CASSEAGLSSYEQYF
TGTGCCAGCAGTGAAGCGGGGCTAAGCTCCTACGAGCAGTACTTC
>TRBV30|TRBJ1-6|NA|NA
CAWGGGNNSPLHF
TGTGCCTGGGGGGGCGGAAATAATTCACCCCTCCACTTT
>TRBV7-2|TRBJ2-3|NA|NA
CASSLALGGGAISTDTQYF
TGTGCCAGCAGCTTAGCTCTGGGTGGGGGGGCCATTAGCACAGATACGCAGTATTTT
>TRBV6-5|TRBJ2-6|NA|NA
CASSLDTTPGANVLTF
TGTGCCAGCAGTTTGGACACCACCCCTGGGGCCAACGTCCTGACTTTC
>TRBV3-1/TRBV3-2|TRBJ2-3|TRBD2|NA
CASSQGSGSTDTQYF
TGTGCCAGCAGCCAGGGTAGCGGGAGCACAGATACGCAGTATTTT
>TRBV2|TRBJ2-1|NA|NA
CASSEASTEKFF
TGTGCCAGCAGTGAGGCTAGCACCGAGAAGTTCTTC
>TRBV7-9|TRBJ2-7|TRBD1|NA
CASSFLDRGHEQYF
TGTGCCAGCAGCTTCCTAGACAGGGGCCACGAGCAGTACTTC
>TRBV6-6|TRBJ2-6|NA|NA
CASSGQQVSGANVLTF
TGTGCCAGCAGTGGGCAACAGGTCTCTGGGGCCAACGTCCTGACTTTC
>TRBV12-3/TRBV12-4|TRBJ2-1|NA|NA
CASSYDSYNEQFF
TGTGCCAGCAGTTATGACAGTTACAATGAGCAGTTCTTC
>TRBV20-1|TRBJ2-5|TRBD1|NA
CSASPTGEIIGTQYF
TGCAGTGCTAGTCCAACAGGGGAGATCATCGGGACCCAGTACTTC
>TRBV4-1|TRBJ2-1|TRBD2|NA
CASSQASGGVLPRNEQFF
TGCGCCAGCAGCCAAGCGTCCGGGGGGGTTCTTCCCCGCAATGAGCAGTTCTTC
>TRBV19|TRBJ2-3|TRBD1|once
CASSIQGASTDTQYF
TGTGCCAGTAGTATCCAGGGGGCCTCCACAGATACGCAGTATTTT